Listed here are 8 T cell receptor beta chains from one sample, sequenced in a study of T cells after yellow fever vaccination (dated by TCRdb to the late 2010s). Taken with the paper, the label for treatment or condition translates to: live attenuated yellow fever vaccine strain. The library was made by 5' RACE. Sequencing was performed on an Illumina NovaSeq 6000. The raw public data were reprocessed by TCRdb itself: fastp quality trimming at Q25, MiXCR clonotype calling, in-frame beta chains only. Each entry is one CDR3 protein sequence, shown with its most common DNA and genes. For this sample the table gives some 250,000 distinct CDR3 sequences, of which roughly 3.5% were detected only once. The ten largest clones add up to over 15% of the sample. Source: PBMCs, taken 15 days after the yellow fever booster vaccination. Receptor source: a man younger than 35 who received the YFV17D yellow fever vaccine.

This clonotype was recorded at least ten times. The chain has TRBV14 and TRBJ2-1; TRBD1 aligns across 7 bases. This CDR3 is 16 amino acids long. The V gene's germline CDR1 is SGHDN and CDR2 FVKESK. With V trimmed by 2 bases and J by 2 bases, 6 bases remained unmatched. Here the CDR3 DNA reads TGTGCCAGCAGCCAAAACCGGGACAGACCCTACAATGAGCAGTTCTTC. This sequence encodes CASSQNRDRPYNEQFF.

The chain recombines TRBV10-3 with TRBJ2-1; perhaps TRBD1 as D (6 bases). With 3 bases removed from V and 2 bases from J, the gap between germline ends came to 17 bases. The CDR3 is made up of 17 amino acids. Germline-derived CDR1 and CDR2 are ENHRY and SYGVKD. The CDR3 loop is CAISDYRQDPTYNEQFF. The CDR3 DNA is TGTGCCATCAGTGATTATAGACAGGACCCCACCTACAATGAGCAGTTCTTC.

This clonotype occurred many times. The chain joins TRBV7-2 to TRBJ1-3, with 9 positions matching TRBD1. There are 16 residues in the CDR3. V was clipped by 4 bases and J by 0 bases; unmatched bases: 4. Looked up from germline, CDR1 is SGHTA and CDR2 is FQGNSA. The CDR3 DNA reads as TGTGCCAGCAGCTATACGACAGGGGGCTCTGGAAACACCATATATTTT. Translation gives CASSYTTGGSGNTIYF.

This clonotype was seen many times. The CDR3 carries no conserved terminal phenylalanine or tryptophan, so it likely arises from a read error. Because the CDR3's place on the DNA is in doubt, the DNA is left out and the CDR3 is given as listed by TCRdb. This rearrangement joins TRBV20-1 to TRBJ1-1; the table names TRBD1, a call not compared with the DNA. Per the germline V gene, CDR1 is DFQATT and CDR2 is SNEGSKA (reference sequence). The CDR3 length equals 12 residues, ends included. CDR3: CSARAPGTGVGI.

Ten or more counts support this clonotype. The CDR3 DNA is TGTGCCAGCGATTGGGCAGGATCCTACGAGCAGTACGTC. Amino acid sequence: CASDWAGSYEQYV. The chain uses TRBV6-4 and TRBJ2-7; D remains unclear. Between the trimmed V and J ends, which lost 8 bases and 1 base, there was a span of 12 bases. CDR3 length: 13 amino acids. CDR1 and CDR2 (germline): MRHNA, SNTAGT.

In its sample, this clonotype was seen many times. The chain recombines TRBV7-9 with TRBJ2-3, with D unresolved. Germline V gives CDR1 SEHNR, CDR2 FQNEAQ (reference sequence). V lost 5 bases and J 0 bases, leaving 12 bases between the germline ends. The CDR3 is 15 residues long. The CDR3 nucleotides read TGTGCCAGCAGCCCTTATAGGGCTAGCACAGATACGCAGTATTTT. It encodes CASSPYRASTDTQYF.

This clonotype was observed a handful of times. The genes are TRBV20-1 and TRBJ1-5; D unresolved. CDR1 and CDR2 from the germline V gene are DFQATT and SNEGSKA (reference sequence). This CDR3 has 15 amino acids. Trimming cost V 0 bases and J 3 bases, with 12 bases left between them. This CDR3 is CSARDQQGFNQPQHF. The CDR3, as DNA: TGCAGTGCTAGAGATCAGCAAGGGTTCAATCAGCCCCAGCATTTT.

This clonotype was counted many times. J is TRBJ1-6 and V is TRBV27; 11 bases fit TRBD1. Per the germline V gene, CDR1 is MNHEY and CDR2 is SMNVEV (reference sequence). The CDR3 has 17 amino acids. Trimming cost V 5 bases and J 10 bases; bases outside gene matches: 13. CDR3 DNA: TGTGCCAGCAGTCCGGACAGGGGGCGCGGAGGCTTGTCACCCCTCCACTTT. This translates into CASSPDRGRGGLSPLHF.